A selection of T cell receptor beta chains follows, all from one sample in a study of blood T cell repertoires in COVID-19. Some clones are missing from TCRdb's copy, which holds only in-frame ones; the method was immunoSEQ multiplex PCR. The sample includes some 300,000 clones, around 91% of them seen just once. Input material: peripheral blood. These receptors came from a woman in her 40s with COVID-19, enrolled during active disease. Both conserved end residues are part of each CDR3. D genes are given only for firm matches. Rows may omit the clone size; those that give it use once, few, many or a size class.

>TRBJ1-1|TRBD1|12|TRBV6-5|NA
TGTGCCAGCAGCACCGGGACAGGGGTAACTTTCTTT
CASSTGTGVTFF
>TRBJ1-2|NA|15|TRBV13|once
TGTGCCAGCAGCTTAATTAAACAACCGGGCTATGGCTACACCTTC
CASSLIKQPGYGYTF
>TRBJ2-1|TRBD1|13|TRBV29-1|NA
TGCAGCGCCCCCGGGACAGGGATGGATGAGCAGTTCTTC
CSAPGTGMDEQFF
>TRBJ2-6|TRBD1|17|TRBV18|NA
TGTGCCAGCTCGCCTAGGGGGCCGCCCTCTGGGGCCAACGTCCTGACTTTC
CASSPRGPPSGANVLTF
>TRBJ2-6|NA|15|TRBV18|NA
TGTGCCAGCTCCCCGACAGACTCTGGGGCCAACGTCCTGACTTTC
CASSPTDSGANVLTF
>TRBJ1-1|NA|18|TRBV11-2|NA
TGTGCCAGCAGCTTAGGTCGGAGGGCCCGGGGCCCGAACACTGAAGCTTTCTTT
CASSLGRRARGPNTEAFF
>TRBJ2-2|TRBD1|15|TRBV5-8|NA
TGTGCCAGCAGCCCAGGACAGGGGCTACCGGGGAAGCTGTTTTTT
CASSPGQGLPGKLFF
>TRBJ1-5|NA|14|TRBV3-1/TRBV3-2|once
TGTGCCAGCAGCCGCGGGAGGGGGAATCAGCCCCAGCATTTT
CASSRGRGNQPQHF
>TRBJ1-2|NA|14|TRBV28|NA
TGTGCCAGCAGTGGCCGGGATTTCGTTTATGGCTACACCTTC
CASSGRDFVYGYTF
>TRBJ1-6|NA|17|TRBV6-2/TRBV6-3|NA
TGTGCCAGCAGTTTGCAGAGACAGGTTCTCAATAATTCACCCCTCCACTTT
CASSLQRQVLNNSPLHF
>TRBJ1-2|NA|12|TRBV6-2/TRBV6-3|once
TGTGCCAGCAGTTACACGGACTATGGCTACACCTTC
CASSYTDYGYTF
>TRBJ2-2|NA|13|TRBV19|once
TGTGCCACCCTATCGCCGAACACCGGGGAGCTGTTTTTT
CATLSPNTGELFF
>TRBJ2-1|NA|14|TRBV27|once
TGTGCCAGCAGTTTATCGGCAGGGTTATATGAGCAGTTCTTC
CASSLSAGLYEQFF
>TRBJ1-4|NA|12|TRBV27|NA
TGTGCCAGCAGTTTAATCGGTGAAAAACTGTTTTTT
CASSLIGEKLFF
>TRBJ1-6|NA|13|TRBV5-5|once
TGTGCCTCCGGGCAGGGGCCGAATTCACCCCTCCACTTT
CASGQGPNSPLHF
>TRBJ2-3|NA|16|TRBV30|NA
TGTGCCTGGAGTACGCGCCAGGGGGGAAAGGCAGATACGCAGTATTTT
CAWSTRQGGKADTQYF
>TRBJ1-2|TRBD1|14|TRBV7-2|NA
TGTGCCAGCAGCTCAGGACAGGGTGAAAGTGGCTACACCTTC
CASSSGQGESGYTF
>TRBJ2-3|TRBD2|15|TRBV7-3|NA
TGTGCCAGCAGCTTAGGACTAGCGGTCACAGATACGCAGTATTTT
CASSLGLAVTDTQYF
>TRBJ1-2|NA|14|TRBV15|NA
TGTGCCGCCAGCAGAGATCGGACATCCTGGGGCTACACCTTC
CAASRDRTSWGYTF
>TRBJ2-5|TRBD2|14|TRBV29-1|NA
TGCAGCGCCCCTTCAGCGGGAGCTGAAGAGACCCAGTACTTC
CSAPSAGAEETQYF
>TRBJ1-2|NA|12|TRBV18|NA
TGTGCCAGCTCCCTGGGCCCAGGGAGCTACACCTTC
CASSLGPGSYTF
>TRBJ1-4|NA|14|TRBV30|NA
TGTGCCTGGACCCGAGGGCAGTTTTGGGAAAAACTGTTTTTT
CAWTRGQFWEKLFF
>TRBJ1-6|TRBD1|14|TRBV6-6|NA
TGTGCCAGCAGCCACAGGGGGCCCCCTTCACCCCTCCACTTT
CASSHRGPPSPLHF
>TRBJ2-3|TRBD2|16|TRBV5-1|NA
TGCGCCAGCTCTTTGTCCCGACTAGCGTCCACAGATACGCAGTATTTT
CASSLSRLASTDTQYF
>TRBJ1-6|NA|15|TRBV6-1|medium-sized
TGTGCCAGCAGTGAGGAAGCAGGGGTTAATTCACCCCTCCACTTT
CASSEEAGVNSPLHF
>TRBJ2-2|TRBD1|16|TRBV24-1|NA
TGTGCCACCAGTGATGGTCGCACAGGGGACACCGGGGAGCTGTTTTTT
CATSDGRTGDTGELFF
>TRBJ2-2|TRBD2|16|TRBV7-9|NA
TGTGCCAGCAGCTTACTAGCGGGAGGGCCGGTCCGGGAGCTGTTTTTT
CASSLLAGGPVRELFF
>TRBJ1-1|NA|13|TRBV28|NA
TGTGCCAGCAATGGGGGATTCGTCAGGGGAGCTTTCTTT
CASNGGFVRGAFF
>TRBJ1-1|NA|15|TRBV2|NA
TGTGCCAGCAGAGTTTTTATGGGAGGGGGCACTGAAGCTTTCTTT
CASRVFMGGGTEAFF
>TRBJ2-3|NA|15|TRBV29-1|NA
TGCAGCGTTGAGGCCAATGGCATGGGCAAAGATACGCAGTATTTT
CSVEANGMGKDTQYF
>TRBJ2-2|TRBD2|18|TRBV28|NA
TGTGCCACCCTGGGGCAGGCGGCAGGCGGGAGGTACACCGGGGAGCTGTTTTTT
CATLGQAAGGRYTGELFF
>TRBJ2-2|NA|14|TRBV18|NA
TGTGCCAGCTCACCATTACAGGGCACCGGGGAGCTGTTTTTT
CASSPLQGTGELFF
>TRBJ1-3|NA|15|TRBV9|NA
TGTGCCAGCAGCGTAGTGTCGGGCTCTGGAAACACCATATATTTT
CASSVVSGSGNTIYF
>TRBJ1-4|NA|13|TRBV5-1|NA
TGCGCCAGCAGCTTTTCGGCGGGTGAAAAACTGTTTTTT
CASSFSAGEKLFF
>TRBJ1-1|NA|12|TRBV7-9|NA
TGTGCCAGCAGCTTCCTCGGAGCAGATGCTTTCTTT
CASSFLGADAFF
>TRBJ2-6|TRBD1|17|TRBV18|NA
TGTGCCAGCTCCCAGGACAGGGGGCCCTCTGGGGCCAACGTCCTGACTTTC
CASSQDRGPSGANVLTF
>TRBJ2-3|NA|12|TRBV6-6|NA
TGTGCCACCTCCAGGGGATCGGATACGCAGTATTTT
CATSRGSDTQYF